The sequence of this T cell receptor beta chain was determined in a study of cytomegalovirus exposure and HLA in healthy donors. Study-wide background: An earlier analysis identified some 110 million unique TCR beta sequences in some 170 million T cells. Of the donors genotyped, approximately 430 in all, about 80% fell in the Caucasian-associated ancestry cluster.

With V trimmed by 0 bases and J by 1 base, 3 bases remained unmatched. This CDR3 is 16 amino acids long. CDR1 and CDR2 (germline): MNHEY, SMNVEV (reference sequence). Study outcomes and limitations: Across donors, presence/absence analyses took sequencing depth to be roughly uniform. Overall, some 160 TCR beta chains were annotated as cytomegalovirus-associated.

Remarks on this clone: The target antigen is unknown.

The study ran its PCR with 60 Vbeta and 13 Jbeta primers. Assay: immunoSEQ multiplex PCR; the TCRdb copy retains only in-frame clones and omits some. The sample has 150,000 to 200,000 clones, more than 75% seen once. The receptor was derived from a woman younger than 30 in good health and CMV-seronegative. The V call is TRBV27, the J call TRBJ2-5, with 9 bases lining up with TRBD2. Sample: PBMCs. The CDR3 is CASSLSAGGPQETQYF. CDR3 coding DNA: TGTGCCAGCAGTTTATCGGCGGGAGGGCCCCAAGAGACCCAGTACTTC.